The present TCR beta chain was sequenced within a study of vaccination and CD4 T cells after COVID-19 (dated by TCRdb to 2021 to 2024). General notes on the study: SARS-CoV-2 positivity had been established in the convalescent patients by nasal swab PCR, and mild disease was recorded in roughly 10 of these patients and severe disease in one. In around 9 COVID-19 convalescent patients and a few infection-naive healthy vaccine recipients, researchers compared the spike-specific CD4+ TCR repertoire from before mRNA vaccination with the repertoire from after. In the convalescent cohort there were six males and four females, among whom were two Hispanic individuals, seven Caucasians, two Asians and one multiracial person. Post-COVID blood samples from convalescent patients were collected a median of approximately 93 days after diagnosis, with a range of 35 to 161 days. Participants got two doses of the Pfizer-BioNTech BNT162b2 vaccine (n=8) or two doses of the Moderna mRNA-1273 vaccine (n=2). Control cultures used a CEFX viral epitope pool as positive control, an HIV-1 Nef peptide pool as negative control, or no peptide. Post-vaccine blood samples were obtained a median of about 77 days after the second vaccine dose, with a range of about 14 to 241 days. For stimulating the cultures, overlapping spike peptide pools were used, derived from SARS-CoV-2 as well as from the common cold coronaviruses HCoV-NL63, HCoV-OC43 and HCoV-229E. General findings and caveats noted by the study authors: The median number of SARS-CoV-2-reactive clonotypes rose from approximately 20 after infection to 38 after vaccination, but the change was not significant. Among convalescent patients, a median approximately 88% of the SARS-CoV-2-reactive clones seen after vaccination appeared only after vaccination, which suggests priming specific to the vaccine. Only a relatively small number of convalescent patients were included in the study, and early timepoints following natural infection were not analyzed. Of the vaccine-specific clones found in convalescent patients, nearly all (304 of 307) were mono-reactive for SARS-CoV-2 spike instead of being cross-reactive with common cold coronaviruses.

Library method: PCR. TCR sequencing of DNA from cultured CD4+ T cells used the Oncomine TCR Beta short-read assay at the Johns Hopkins FTIC core. The QIAamp micro DNA kit was used to extract genomic DNA from the cultured CD4+ T cells. Oncomine TCR Beta libraries made from cultured CD4+ T cells were pooled using unique dual indexes and sequenced on an Illumina iSeq 100. The original methods were these. Non-productive sequences were removed, and CDR3s that did not start with C, did not end with F or W, or were shorter than 7 amino acids were discarded. The MANAFEST web application was used to identify antigen-specific clonotypes by comparing peptide-stimulated wells against reference wells and other culture wells. Positive clones required FDR below 0.05, an odds ratio above 5, and productive frequency above 0.1% in at least two of three replicate wells. Clonotypes that were significantly expanded in both SARS-CoV-2 spike wells and at least one common cold coronavirus spike condition were defined as cross-reactive. CDR3 homology was assessed with Levenshtein distances (stringdist) and unrooted phylogenetic trees (ape) in R version 3.6.1. In-frame beta chains were kept once TCRdb had trimmed the public reads at Q25 with fastp and called clones with MiXCR. Rows are combined by CDR3 protein, so each entry shows the most common genes and DNA. What appears here as the V and J calls and clone size reflects TCRdb's work, not the paper's. The sample profile shows about 20,000 distinct CDR3 sequences; roughly half of them were found once. The ten biggest clones cover approximately 4.4% of the sample.

Only a few counts were recorded for this clonotype. This clone's antigen is unknown. No per-base quality is available; no much larger clone lies one base away. The V and J ends are trimmed by 3 bases and 0 bases, leaving 14 bases between them. The germline V gene sets CDR1 to MDHEN and CDR2 to SYDVKM. The CDR3 spans 16 residues, from the cysteine through the phenylalanine. Only the CDR3 region is kept as DNA, spanning 48 bases read in frame from base 1. The treatment or condition label, as the study defines it: roughly ten-day PBMC culture with coronavirus spike peptide pools or control peptides (ViraFEST assay). To expand antigen-specific T cells with peptide pools and then pick out the expanded clonotypes through TCR sequencing, the study relied on the ViraFEST assay. The convalescent patients' positive SARS-CoV-2 PCR tests fell between March and December 2020, which was before the Alpha, Beta and Delta variants emerged in the United States. Each well held about 2 million PBMCs cultured in IMDM containing around 5.1% human AB serum and approximately 9.1 IU/ml IL-2, with 9 to 10 ug/ml peptide pools added. Half of the culture medium was replaced with fresh IL-2-containing medium on days 3 and 7. CD4+ T cells were isolated after around ten days of culture through negative selection using the EasySep CD4+ T cell isolation kit. Ficoll-Paque Plus gradient centrifugation was used to isolate PBMCs from whole blood, and the isolated PBMCs were then either used fresh or cryopreserved at -140C. In general, triplicate wells were set up for every culture condition.

The source material was CD4+ T cells from blood, cultured in vitro, sampled before SARS-CoV-2 vaccination. The TCR originated in a human donor who had recovered from COVID-19. The V gene is TRBV28 and the J gene is TRBJ1-2, with the D gene call left open. The CDR3 is CASSFLVKPSNYGYTF. The nucleotide sequence is TGTGCCAGCAGTTTCTTAGTCAAACCTTCTAACTATGGCTACACCTTC.